A selection of T cell receptor beta chains follows, all from one sample in a study of blood T cell repertoires in COVID-19. TCRdb's copy holds only in-frame clones and misses some; the assay was immunoSEQ multiplex PCR. The top ten clones hold less than 3.5% of a sample with some 250,000 clones, around 84% of them seen once. Sequencing was carried out using peripheral blood. The receptors shown here come from a woman between 18 and 30 years old with acute or convalescent COVID-19. Each CDR3 is given with its conserved first and last residue. D genes are given only for firm matches. The listing skips clone size in some rows; elsewhere it reads once, few, many or a size class.

>-|TRBJ1-2|-|TRBV28|15
CASSFAGQRLYGYTF
TGTGCCAGCAGTTTTGCGGGGCAGCGCCTCTATGGCTACACCTTC
>-|TRBJ2-7|TRBD2|TRBV19|15
CASSTTLAGDYEQYF
TGTGCCAGTAGTACCACCTTAGCGGGGGACTACGAGCAGTACTTC
>once|TRBJ2-1|TRBD2|TRBV5-1|14
CASSTSGSHNEQFF
TGCGCCAGCAGCACCAGCGGGAGCCACAATGAGCAGTTCTTC
>many|TRBJ2-7|TRBD2|TRBV6-4|19
CASMDGTSGKTALNYEQYF
TGTGCCAGCATGGACGGGACTAGCGGGAAGACCGCTCTAAACTACGAGCAGTACTTC
>few|TRBJ1-5|-|TRBV6-2/TRBV6-3|15
CASSSWGLGNQPQHF
TGTGCCAGCAGTTCATGGGGCTTGGGCAATCAGCCCCAGCATTTT
>-|TRBJ1-1|-|TRBV19|15
CASSILAGGNTEAFF
TGTGCCAGTAGTATCCTGGCAGGAGGGAACACTGAAGCTTTCTTT
>-|TRBJ2-7|-|TRBV5-4|11
CASSFQDEQYF
TGTGCCAGCAGCTTCCAGGACGAGCAGTACTTC
>-|TRBJ2-2|-|TRBV2|14
CATTPQGWAGELFF
TGTGCCACCACCCCGCAGGGTTGGGCCGGGGAGCTGTTTTTT
>-|TRBJ1-5|TRBD1|TRBV10-3|13
CAIADRDEQPQHF
TGTGCCATCGCCGACAGGGACGAGCAGCCCCAGCATTTT
>few|TRBJ2-1|TRBD2|TRBV7-9|16
CASSPPGLAGYGEQFF
TGTGCCAGCAGCCCACCCGGGCTAGCGGGATATGGTGAGCAGTTCTTC
>-|TRBJ1-1|-|TRBV11-2|18
CASSLDSSWTTGKTEAFF
TGTGCCAGCAGCTTAGATTCGTCATGGACGACGGGAAAGACTGAAGCTTTCTTT
>once|TRBJ2-6|-|TRBV15|17
CATSQRGQSSGANVLTF
TGTGCCACCAGCCAACGCGGACAGTCCTCTGGGGCCAACGTCCTGACTTTC
>-|TRBJ2-6|-|TRBV29-1|14
CSVEADSGANVLTF
TGCAGCGTTGAAGCAGACTCTGGGGCCAACGTCCTGACTTTC